Sequencing of this T cell receptor beta chain was carried out in a study of blood T cells in healthy people across ages. Germline V lookup: CDR1 MNHEY, CDR2 SVGAGI. Trimming at V came to 5 bases and at J to 7 bases, leaving 0 bases not matched to a gene. The CDR3 has 12 residues. Of note for this clonotype: Its antigen is unidentified.

Each sample gave at least 6.5 million isolated PBMCs. Overall study findings and caveats: The recorded TCR beta diversity per million T cells decreased in a roughly linear manner with age. Changes seen in expanded clonotypes were possibly confounded by donor CMV status left unknown.

A second about 7 to 12 cycle PCR used barcoded and J-beta primers. A 12-random-nucleotide template-switch adaptor tagged each cDNA molecule. TCRdb called the 5' RACE reads again in MiXCR, with one record for every CDR3 protein. Among 550,000 to 800,000 distinct CDR3 sequences listed, 20% to 25% were seen once. This receptor was obtained from a man in his 70s in good health. The sample was blood. The chain employs TRBV6-5 and TRBJ1-2; 11 bases fit TRBD1. CDR3 amino acids: CASSGTGGGYTF. CDR3 nucleotide sequence: TGTGCCAGCAGTGGGACAGGGGGTGGCTACACCTTC.